This entry is about one T cell receptor beta chain. The antigen is unknown. This sample stems from a study of cytomegalovirus exposure and HLA in healthy donors. Study-wide results and limits: Cytomegalovirus status was reportedly diagnosed by the classifier with high sensitivity and specificity.

Data came from immunoSEQ multiplex PCR; TCRdb stores just in-frame clones and leaves some out. Of some 170,000 clones in the sample, roughly 86% were seen once. The CDR3 has 19 amino acids. Germline trimming cut 10 bases from V and 2 bases from J; bases unmatched to any gene: 16. Germline lookup yields CDR1 WNHNN and CDR2 SYGVQD (reference sequence). The sequence was collected from a man between 18 and 35 years old in good health and CMV-seropositive. The chain couples TRBV10-1 to TRBJ2-3; the match to TRBD2 covers 15 bases. The sequenced sample was PBMCs. CDR3 nucleotides: TGCGCCATCTACGGGACTAGCGGGGGGCTGACTCTCTCCACAGATACGCAGTATTTT. Translating it yields CAIYGTSGGLTLSTDTQYF.